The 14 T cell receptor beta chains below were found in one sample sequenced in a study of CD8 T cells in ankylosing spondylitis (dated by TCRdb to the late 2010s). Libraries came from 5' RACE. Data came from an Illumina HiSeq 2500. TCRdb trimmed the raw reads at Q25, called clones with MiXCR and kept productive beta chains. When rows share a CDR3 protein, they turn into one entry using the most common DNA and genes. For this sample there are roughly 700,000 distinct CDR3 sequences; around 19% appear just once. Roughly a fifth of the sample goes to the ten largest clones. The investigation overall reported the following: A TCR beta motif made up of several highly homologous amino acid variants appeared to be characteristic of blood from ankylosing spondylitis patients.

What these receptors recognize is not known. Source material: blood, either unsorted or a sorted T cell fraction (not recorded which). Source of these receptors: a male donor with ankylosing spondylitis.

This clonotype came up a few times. Written as DNA, the CDR3 is TGCGCCAGCAGCCAAGAGGGGAGGGGGGGTGAGCAGTTCTTC. The encoded protein is CASSQEGRGGEQFF. V is TRBV4-1 and J is TRBJ2-1, with a tentative D call TRBD2 (7 bases). Germline V gene data show CDR1 as MGHRA and CDR2 as YSYEKL. This CDR3 has 14 residues. The germline V and J ends were trimmed by 0 bases and 9 bases, with 12 bases remaining between them.

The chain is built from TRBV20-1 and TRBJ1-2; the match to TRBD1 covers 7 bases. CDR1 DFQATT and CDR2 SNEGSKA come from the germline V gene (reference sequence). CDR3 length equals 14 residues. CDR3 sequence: CSVKPGQNSYGYTF. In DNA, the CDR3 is TGCAGCGTCAAACCGGGACAGAACTCCTATGGCTACACCTTC.

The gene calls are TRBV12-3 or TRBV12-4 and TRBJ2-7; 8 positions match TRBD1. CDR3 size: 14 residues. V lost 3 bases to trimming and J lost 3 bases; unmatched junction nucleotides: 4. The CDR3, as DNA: TGTGCCAGCAGTTTCCGGACAGGGAACTACGAGCAGTACTTC. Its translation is CASSFRTGNYEQYF.

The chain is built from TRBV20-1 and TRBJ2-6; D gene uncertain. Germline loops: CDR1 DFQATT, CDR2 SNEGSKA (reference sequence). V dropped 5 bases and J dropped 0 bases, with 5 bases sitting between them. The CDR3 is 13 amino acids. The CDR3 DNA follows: TGCAGTGCTCGTATCTCTGGGGCCAACGTCCTGACTTTC. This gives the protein CSARISGANVLTF.

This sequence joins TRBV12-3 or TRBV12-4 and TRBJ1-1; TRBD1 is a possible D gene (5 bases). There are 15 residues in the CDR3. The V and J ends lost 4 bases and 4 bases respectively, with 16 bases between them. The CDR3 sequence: CASSWGPGVGTEAFF. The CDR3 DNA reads TGTGCCAGCAGTTGGGGACCCGGGGTGGGCACTGAAGCTTTCTTT.

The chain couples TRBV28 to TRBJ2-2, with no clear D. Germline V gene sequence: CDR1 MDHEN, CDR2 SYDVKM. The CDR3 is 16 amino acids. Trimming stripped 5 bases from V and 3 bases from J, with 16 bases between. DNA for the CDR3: TGTGCCAGCAGTCCCTCGGGTGTAGTGTACACCGGGGAGCTGTTTTTT. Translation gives CASSPSGVVYTGELFF.

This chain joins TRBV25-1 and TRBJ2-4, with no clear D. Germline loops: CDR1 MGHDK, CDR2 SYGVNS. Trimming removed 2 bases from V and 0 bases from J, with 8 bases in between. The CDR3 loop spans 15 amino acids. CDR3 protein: CASSEADLAKNIQYF. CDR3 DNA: TGTGCCAGCAGTGAAGCGGATCTAGCCAAAAACATTCAGTACTTC.

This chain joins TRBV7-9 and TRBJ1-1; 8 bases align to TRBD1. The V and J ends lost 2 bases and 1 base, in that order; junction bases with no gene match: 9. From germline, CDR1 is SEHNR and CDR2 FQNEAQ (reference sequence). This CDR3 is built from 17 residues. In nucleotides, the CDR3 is TGTGCCAGCAGCTTATTTGGTCGGGGACAGGAGAACACTGAAGCTTTCTTT. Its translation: CASSLFGRGQENTEAFF.

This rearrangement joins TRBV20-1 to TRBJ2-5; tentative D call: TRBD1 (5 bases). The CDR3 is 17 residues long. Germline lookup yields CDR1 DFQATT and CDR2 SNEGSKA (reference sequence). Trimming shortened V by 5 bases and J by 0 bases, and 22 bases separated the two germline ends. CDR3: CSAYESPAGLYQETQYF. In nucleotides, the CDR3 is TGCAGTGCTTACGAGTCCCCGGCAGGGCTGTACCAAGAGACCCAGTACTTC.

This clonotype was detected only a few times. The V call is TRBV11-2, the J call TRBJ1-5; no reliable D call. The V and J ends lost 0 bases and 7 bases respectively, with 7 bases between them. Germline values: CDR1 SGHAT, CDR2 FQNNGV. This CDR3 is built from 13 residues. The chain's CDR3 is CASSLEYPQPQHF. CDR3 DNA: TGTGCCAGCAGCTTAGAATACCCCCAGCCCCAGCATTTT.

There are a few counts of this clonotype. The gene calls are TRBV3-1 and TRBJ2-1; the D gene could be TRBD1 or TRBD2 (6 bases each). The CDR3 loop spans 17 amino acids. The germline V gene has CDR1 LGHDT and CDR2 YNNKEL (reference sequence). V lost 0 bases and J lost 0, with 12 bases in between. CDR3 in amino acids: CASSQEGGHSSYNEQFF. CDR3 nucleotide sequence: TGTGCCAGCAGCCAAGAGGGGGGACATAGCTCCTACAATGAGCAGTTCTTC.

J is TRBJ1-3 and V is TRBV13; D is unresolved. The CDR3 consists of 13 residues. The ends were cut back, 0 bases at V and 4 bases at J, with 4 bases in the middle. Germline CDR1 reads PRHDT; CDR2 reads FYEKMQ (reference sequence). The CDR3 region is CASSLGLGNTIYF. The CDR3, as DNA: TGTGCCAGCAGCTTAGGGCTGGGAAACACCATATATTTT.

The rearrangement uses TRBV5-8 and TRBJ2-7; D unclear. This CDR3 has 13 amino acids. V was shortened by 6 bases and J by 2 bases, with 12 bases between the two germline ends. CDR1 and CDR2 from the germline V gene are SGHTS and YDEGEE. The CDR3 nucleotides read TGTGCCAGCATCCCCGACGGTACCTACGAGCAGTACTTC. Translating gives CASIPDGTYEQYF.

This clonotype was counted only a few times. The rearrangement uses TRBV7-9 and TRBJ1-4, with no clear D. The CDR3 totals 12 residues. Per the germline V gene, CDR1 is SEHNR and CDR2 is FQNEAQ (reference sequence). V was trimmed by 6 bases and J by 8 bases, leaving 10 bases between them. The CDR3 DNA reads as TGTGCCAGCAGACGAGGCGGGGAAAAACTGTTTTTT. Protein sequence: CASRRGGEKLFF.